This T cell receptor (beta chain) came from a study of spatial heterogeneity in lung cancer. This clonotype has ten or more counts. TCRdb processed the 5' RACE reads anew with MiXCR; each CDR3 protein has one entry. This table holds about 85,000 distinct CDR3 sequences, approximately 21% found once. This sample's time point: sample taken at primary tumor resection. From tumor, nontumor lung or frozen PBMC, whole RNA was taken unsorted for sequencing. Trimming pared 2 bases from V and 2 bases from J, leaving 3 bases between. This CDR3 comprises 12 residues. In germline, CDR1 is SGHRS, CDR2 YFSETQ. The receptor was derived from a male donor with early-stage non-small cell lung cancer. The chain links TRBV5-1 to TRBJ2-3; D call uncertain. The starting material was PBMCs, obtained at surgery. The DNA for the CDR3 is TGCGCCAGCAGCTTCCCCACAGATACGCAGTATTTT. This codes for CASSFPTDTQYF.